This T cell receptor beta chain came from a study of T cell clonality in common variable immunodeficiency. Findings of the study overall: Compared with healthy controls, CVID subjects showed increased TCRbeta clonality, mostly in about a third.

Produced via immunoSEQ multiplex PCR; TCRdb's table is partial and in-frame only. The sample includes approximately 81,000 clones, none of them occurring once. V was cut by 2 bases and J by 5 bases, with 16 bases left in between. The CDR3 runs to 15 residues. Germline values: CDR1 GTSNPN, CDR2 SVGIG (reference sequence). Both groups were predominantly of Caucasian heritage. This clone was recorded at least ten times. What it recognizes is unknown. The sequenced fragment ends 3 residues before the CDR3 boundary, so the rest is inferred from the germline J gene. The sequence was obtained from a person aged 18 to 69 in good health. Sequencing was performed on peripheral blood mononuclear cells. The rearrangement joins TRBV30 to TRBJ1-5; tentatively, D is TRBD1 (5 bases). The part of the CDR3 DNA that was read is TGTGCCTGGAGTACAGGACAAGGCAAGGATCAGCCC. This gives the protein CAWSTGQGKDQP. The whole CDR3 is CAWSTGQGKDQPQHF.